The T cell receptor (beta chain) described here comes from a study of beta chain features in type 1 diabetes. As regards this clone: The antigen is undetermined. Because the CDR3's place on the DNA is in doubt, the DNA is left out and the CDR3 is given as listed by TCRdb.

Each sorted fraction was over 95% pure. The CDR3 sequence runs 16 residues, both termini included. General observations from the study: The study found that naive, central memory and Treg TCRB repertoires appeared more similar in patients than in healthy donors. The study found fewer insertions and more deletions at VDJ junctions in type 1 diabetes patients. Researchers report that Type 1 diabetes patients had moderately but significantly shorter TCRB CDR3s across all four CD4+ subsets.

Expressed TCRB transcripts were sequenced because the entire RNA isolate underwent reverse transcription. Naive, central memory and regulatory T cell samples averaged roughly 3.7 million immunoSEQ reads each. Here immunoSEQ multiplex PCR was the method, and the copy in TCRdb shows in-frame clones only, minus some. The table has around 340,000 clones, 9.3% seen once. The sequencing sample was made of central memory CD4+ T cells from blood. The clonotype comes from a man aged 30 to 45 with type 1 diabetes. The chain has TRBV21-1 and TRBJ1-5. TRBV21-1 is marked as a pseudogene. The CDR3 protein is CASSKEFGTGNQPQHF.